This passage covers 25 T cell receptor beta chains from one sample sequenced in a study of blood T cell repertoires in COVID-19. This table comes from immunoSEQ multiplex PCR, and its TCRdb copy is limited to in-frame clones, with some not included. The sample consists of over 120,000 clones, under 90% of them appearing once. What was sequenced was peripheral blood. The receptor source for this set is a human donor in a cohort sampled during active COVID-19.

The CDR3 loop reads CASSQLARQETQYF. The CDR3 bases are TGTGCCAGCAGCCAACTAGCGCGGCAAGAGACCCAGTACTTC. The chain recombines TRBV3-1 (or the pseudogene TRBV3-2) with TRBJ2-5, with a weak D call TRBD2 (6 bases). This CDR3 has 14 residues. Trimming removed 2 bases from V and 2 bases from J, with 9 bases in between. Germline assignment: CDR1 LGHDT and CDR2 YNNKEL (reference sequence).

CDR3 sequence: CASRTDREQAFF. In DNA form, the CDR3 reads TGTGCCAGTAGAACCGACAGGGAACAAGCTTTCTTT. J is TRBJ1-1 and V is TRBV19; TRBD1 agrees at 7 bases. Germline CDR1 LNHDA, CDR2 SQIVND (reference sequence). With 6 bases clipped from V and 9 bases from J, the junction kept 7 bases outside the gene matches. The CDR3 is 12 amino acids. Supplemented by reference TRBV19 and TRBJ1-1, the full variable domain reads DGGITQSPKYLFRKEGQNVTLSCEQNLNHDAMYWYRQDPGQGLRLIYYSQIVNDFQKGDIAEGYSVSREKKESFPLTVTSAQKNPTAFYLCASRTDREQAFFGQGTRLTVV.

The CDR3 nucleotides read TGTGCCAGCACCCGACAACCGAACACCGGGGAGCTGTTTTTT. Its protein product is CASTRQPNTGELFF. The genes are TRBV9 and TRBJ2-2; D remains unclear. The CDR3 is 14 residues long. Trimming cost V 6 bases and J 0 bases, with 9 bases left between them. CDR1 and CDR2 (germline): SGDLS, YYNGEE.

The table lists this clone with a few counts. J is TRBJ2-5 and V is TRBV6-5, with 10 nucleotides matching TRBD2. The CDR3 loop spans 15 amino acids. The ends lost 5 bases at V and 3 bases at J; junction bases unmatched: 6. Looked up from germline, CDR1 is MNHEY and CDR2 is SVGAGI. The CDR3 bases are TGTGCCAGCAGTAGTCCGGGACTAGCGAAAGAGACCCAGTACTTC. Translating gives CASSSPGLAKETQYF.

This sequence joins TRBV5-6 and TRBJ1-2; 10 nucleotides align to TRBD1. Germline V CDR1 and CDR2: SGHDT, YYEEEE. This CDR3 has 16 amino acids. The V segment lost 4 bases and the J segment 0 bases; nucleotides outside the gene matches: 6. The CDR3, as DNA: TGTGCCAGCAGCCTACGACAGGGGGCCGCTAACTATGGCTACACCTTC. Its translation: CASSLRQGAANYGYTF.

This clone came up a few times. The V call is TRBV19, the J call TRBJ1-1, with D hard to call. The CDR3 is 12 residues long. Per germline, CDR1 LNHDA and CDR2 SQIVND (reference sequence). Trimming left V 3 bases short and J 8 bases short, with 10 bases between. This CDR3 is CASSMLGREAFF. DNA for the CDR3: TGTGCCAGTAGTATGTTGGGCCGCGAAGCTTTCTTT.

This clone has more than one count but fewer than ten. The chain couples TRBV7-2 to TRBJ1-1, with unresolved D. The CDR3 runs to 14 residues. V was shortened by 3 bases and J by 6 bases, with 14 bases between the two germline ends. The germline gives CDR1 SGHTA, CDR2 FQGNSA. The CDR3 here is CASSFRGIQAEAFF. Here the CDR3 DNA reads TGTGCCAGCAGCTTCCGGGGTATCCAGGCTGAAGCTTTCTTT.

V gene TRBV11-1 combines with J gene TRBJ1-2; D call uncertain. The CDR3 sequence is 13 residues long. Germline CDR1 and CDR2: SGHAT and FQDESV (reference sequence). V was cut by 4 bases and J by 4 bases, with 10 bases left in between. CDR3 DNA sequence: TGTGCCAGCAGCTCAGCGAGATTCTATGGCTACACCTTC. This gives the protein CASSSARFYGYTF.

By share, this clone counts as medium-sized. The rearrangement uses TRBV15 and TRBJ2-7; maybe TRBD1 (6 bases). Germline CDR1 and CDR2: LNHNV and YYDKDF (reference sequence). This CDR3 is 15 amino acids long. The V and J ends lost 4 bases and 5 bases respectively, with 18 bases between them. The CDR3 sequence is CATSTEPGHWNEQYV. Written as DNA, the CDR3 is TGTGCCACCAGCACAGAACCGGGACACTGGAACGAGCAGTACGTC.

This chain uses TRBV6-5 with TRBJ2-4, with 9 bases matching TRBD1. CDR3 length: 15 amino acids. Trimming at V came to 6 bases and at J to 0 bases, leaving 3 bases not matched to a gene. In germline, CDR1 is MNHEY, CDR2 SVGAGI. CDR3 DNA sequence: TGTGCCAGCAGCCGGACAGGGGAAGCCAAAAACATTCAGTACTTC. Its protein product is CASSRTGEAKNIQYF.

The CDR3 region is CAWSGGTGREQYV. The CDR3 coding sequence is TGTGCCTGGAGTGGGGGGACAGGGAGGGAGCAGTACGTC. The rearrangement uses TRBV30 and TRBJ2-7, with 9 bases fitting TRBD1. J gave up 7 bases and V 1 base, and 5 bases lay outside the gene matches. Germline CDR1 is GTSNPN and CDR2 is SVGIG (reference sequence). The CDR3 length is 13 residues.

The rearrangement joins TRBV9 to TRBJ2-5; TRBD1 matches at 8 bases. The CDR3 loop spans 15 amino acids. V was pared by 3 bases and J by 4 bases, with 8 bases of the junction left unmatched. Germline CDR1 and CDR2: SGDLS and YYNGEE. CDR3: CASSESGTGRETQYF. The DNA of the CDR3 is TGTGCCAGCAGCGAATCCGGGACAGGACGAGAGACCCAGTACTTC.

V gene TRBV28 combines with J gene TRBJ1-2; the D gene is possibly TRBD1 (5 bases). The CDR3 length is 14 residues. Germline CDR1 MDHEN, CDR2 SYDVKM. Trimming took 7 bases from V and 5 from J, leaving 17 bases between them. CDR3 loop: CASTRGGAGYGYTF. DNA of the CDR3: TGTGCCAGCACCCGGGGAGGGGCCGGGTATGGCTACACCTTC.

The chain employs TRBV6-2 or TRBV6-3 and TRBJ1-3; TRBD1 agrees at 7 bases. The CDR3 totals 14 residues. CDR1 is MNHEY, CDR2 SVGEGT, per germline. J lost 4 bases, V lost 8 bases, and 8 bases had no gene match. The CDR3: CASRSTGPGNTIYF. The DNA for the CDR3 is TGTGCCAGCCGTTCGACAGGGCCAGGAAACACCATATATTTT.

CDR3 coding DNA: TGCAGTGCTAGTATTGCGGGCGGAAATGAGCAGTTCTTC. Translation gives CSASIAGGNEQFF. This chain connects TRBV20-1 to TRBJ2-1; tentative D call: TRBD2 (5 bases). In germline, CDR1 is DFQATT, CDR2 SNEGSKA (reference sequence). Trimming took 3 bases from V and 7 from J, leaving 13 bases between them. The CDR3 runs 13 residues.

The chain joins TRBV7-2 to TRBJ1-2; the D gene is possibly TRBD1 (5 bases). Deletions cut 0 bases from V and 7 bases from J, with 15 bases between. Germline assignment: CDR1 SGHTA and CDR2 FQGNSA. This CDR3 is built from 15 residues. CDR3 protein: CASSLAAGGVGGYTF. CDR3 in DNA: TGTGCCAGCAGCTTAGCAGCGGGAGGGGTAGGTGGCTACACCTTC.

The CDR3 here is CASSSGVLTDTQYF. In DNA form, the CDR3 reads TGCGCCAGCAGCTCAGGGGTACTCACAGATACGCAGTATTTT. The chain joins TRBV5-1 to TRBJ2-3, with D possibly TRBD1 on 6 matching bases. From germline, CDR1 is SGHRS and CDR2 YFSETQ. With 3 bases removed from V and 2 bases from J, the gap between germline ends came to 10 bases. The CDR3 spans 14 residues.

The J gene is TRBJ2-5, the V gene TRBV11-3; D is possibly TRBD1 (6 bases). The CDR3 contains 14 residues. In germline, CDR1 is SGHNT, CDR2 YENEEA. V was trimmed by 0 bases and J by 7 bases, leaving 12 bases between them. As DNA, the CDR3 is TGTGCCAGCAGCTTAGAATTGGGGGCATGGACCCAGTACTTC. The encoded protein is CASSLELGAWTQYF.

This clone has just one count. The CDR3 here is CASSRGLNQPQHF. The CDR3 DNA sequence: TGTGCCAGTAGTCGTGGACTGAATCAGCCCCAGCATTTT. The rearrangement uses TRBV19 and TRBJ1-5, with D unclear. Trimming shortened V by 5 bases and J by 4 bases, and 9 bases separated the two germline ends. The CDR3 loop spans 13 amino acids. The germline V gene encodes CDR1 LNHDA and CDR2 SQIVND (reference sequence). Drawing the rest from reference TRBV19 and TRBJ1-5, the complete variable domain is DGGITQSPKYLFRKEGQNVTLSCEQNLNHDAMYWYRQDPGQGLRLIYYSQIVNDFQKGDIAEGYSVSREKKESFPLTVTSAQKNPTAFYLCASSRGLNQPQHFGDGTRLSIL.

The CDR3 region has the DNA TGCGCCAGCAGCCCCCGAGGTCGGGGAGGAAATAATTCACCCCTCCACTTT. Protein sequence: CASSPRGRGGNNSPLHF. The rearrangement uses TRBV4-1 and TRBJ1-6; D is ambiguous. The CDR3 length is 17 residues. Per germline, CDR1 MGHRA and CDR2 YSYEKL. V shed 4 bases and J shed 5 bases, with 18 bases lying between them.

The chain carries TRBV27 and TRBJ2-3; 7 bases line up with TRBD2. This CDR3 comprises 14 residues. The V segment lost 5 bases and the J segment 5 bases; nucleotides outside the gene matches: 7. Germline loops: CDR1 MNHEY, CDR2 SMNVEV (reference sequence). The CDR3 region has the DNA TGTGCCAGCAGTCGAAGTGGGGGGGGAGATACGCAGTATTTT. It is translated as CASSRSGGGDTQYF.

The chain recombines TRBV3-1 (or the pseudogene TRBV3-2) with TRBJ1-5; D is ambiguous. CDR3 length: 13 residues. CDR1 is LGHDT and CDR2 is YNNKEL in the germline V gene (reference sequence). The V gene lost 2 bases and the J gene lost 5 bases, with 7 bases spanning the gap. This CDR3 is CASSQPGYQPQHF. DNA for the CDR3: TGTGCCAGCAGCCAACCCGGTTATCAGCCCCAGCATTTT.

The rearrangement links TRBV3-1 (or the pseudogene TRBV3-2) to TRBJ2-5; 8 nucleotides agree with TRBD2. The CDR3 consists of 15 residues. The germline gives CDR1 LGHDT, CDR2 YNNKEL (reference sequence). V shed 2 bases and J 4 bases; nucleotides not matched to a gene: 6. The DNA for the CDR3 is TGTGCCAGCAGCCAATCCGAGCGGGAGCGAGAGACCCAGTACTTC. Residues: CASSQSERERETQYF.

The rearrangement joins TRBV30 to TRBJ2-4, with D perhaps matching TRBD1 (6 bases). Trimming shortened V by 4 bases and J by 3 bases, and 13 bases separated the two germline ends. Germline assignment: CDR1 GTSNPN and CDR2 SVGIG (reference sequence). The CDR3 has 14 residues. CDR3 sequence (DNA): TGTGCCTGGACTCCGGACAGTAACAAAAACATTCAGTACTTC. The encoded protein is CAWTPDSNKNIQYF.

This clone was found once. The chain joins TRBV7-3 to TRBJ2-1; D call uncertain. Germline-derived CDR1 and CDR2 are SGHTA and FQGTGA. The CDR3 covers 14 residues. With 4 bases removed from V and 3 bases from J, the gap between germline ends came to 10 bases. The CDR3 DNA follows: TGTGCCAGCAGCTCTTCGGGTTTCTACAATGAGCAGTTCTTC. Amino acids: CASSSSGFYNEQFF.